Described below is a single TCR beta chain sequence and its context. What it binds is not known. The data derive from a study of beta chain features in type 1 diabetes. CDR3 length: 14 residues. V was pared by 2 bases and J by 0 bases, with 8 bases between. CDR1 MGHRA and CDR2 YSYEKL come from the germline V gene. What was sequenced were expressed TCRB transcripts, since all of the isolated RNA had been reverse transcribed. Profiled with immunoSEQ multiplex PCR; TCRdb holds only in-frame clones, not every one. The sample consists of some 640,000 clones, 11% to 15% of them appearing once. Study-level findings and limits: Shortening of TCRB CDR3s, moderate but significant, appeared in all four CD4+ subsets of Type 1 diabetes patients.

The TCR comes from a man between 18 and 35 years old with type 1 diabetes. Sequenced: naive CD4+ T cells from blood. V is TRBV4-1 and J is TRBJ2-7, with D possibly matching TRBD1 (5 bases). The CDR3, as DNA: TGCGCCAGCAGCCAAAGGACAAGCTCCTACGAGCAGTACTTC. Protein product: CASSQRTSSYEQYF.